The 5 T cell receptor beta chains listed next were all sequenced from one sample in a study of blood T cell repertoires in COVID-19. Repertoires were generated with immunoSEQ multiplex PCR, while TCRdb's copy carries only in-frame clones and drops some. The sample contains roughly 320,000 clones, 70% to 90% of which appear only once. The sample comprised peripheral blood. These receptor sequences come from a man aged 70 or older with acute or convalescent COVID-19.

The chain employs TRBV19 and TRBJ1-6, with a tentative D call TRBD1 (6 bases). CDR1 is LNHDA and CDR2 is SQIVND in the germline V gene (reference sequence). There are 14 residues in the CDR3. The germline V and J ends were trimmed by 5 bases and 7 bases, with 12 bases remaining between them. CDR3 DNA sequence: TGTGCCAGTAGTTCAACAGGGTCAAATTCACCCCTCCACTTT. Its protein is CASSSTGSNSPLHF.

V and J are TRBV7-9 and TRBJ1-2, with TRBD1 matching 12 bases. V was pared by 6 bases and J by 5 bases, with 10 bases of the junction left unmatched. In germline, CDR1 is SEHNR, CDR2 FQNEAQ (reference sequence). CDR3 length equals 16 residues. CDR3 bases: TGTGCCAGCAGTCCAGGGACAGGGGGCTTAGAGTATGGCTACACCTTC. Its protein product is CASSPGTGGLEYGYTF.

This chain uses TRBV3-1 (or the pseudogene TRBV3-2) with TRBJ1-2; TRBD1 is a possible D gene (5 bases). Germline loops: CDR1 LGHDT, CDR2 YNNKEL (reference sequence). The CDR3 extends over 16 amino acids. The V gene lost 2 bases and the J gene lost 10 bases, with 23 bases spanning the gap. CDR3 loop: CASSQTTTDIPRDYTF. CDR3 DNA: TGTGCCAGCAGCCAAACTACCACGGACATTCCGCGGGACTACACCTTC.

The genes are TRBV20-1 and TRBJ2-4, with 7 bases matching TRBD2. This CDR3 region has 15 residues. Trimming took 3 bases from V and 0 from J; bases not matched to a gene: 5. CDR1 is DFQATT and CDR2 is SNEGSKA in the germline V gene (reference sequence). The CDR3 loop reads CSASASGQAKNIQYF. The CDR3 DNA reads TGCAGTGCTAGTGCTAGCGGCCAAGCCAAAAACATTCAGTACTTC.

The chain employs TRBV10-2 and TRBJ2-5; a weak D match, TRBD1 (6 bases). The CDR3 is 15 amino acids. The germline V and J ends were trimmed by 5 bases and 4 bases, with 17 bases remaining between them. The V gene's germline CDR1 is WSHSY and CDR2 SAAADI. The CDR3 loop is CASSRTARGGETQYF. The CDR3 nucleotides are TGCGCCAGCAGTAGGACAGCCCGTGGGGGAGAGACCCAGTACTTC.